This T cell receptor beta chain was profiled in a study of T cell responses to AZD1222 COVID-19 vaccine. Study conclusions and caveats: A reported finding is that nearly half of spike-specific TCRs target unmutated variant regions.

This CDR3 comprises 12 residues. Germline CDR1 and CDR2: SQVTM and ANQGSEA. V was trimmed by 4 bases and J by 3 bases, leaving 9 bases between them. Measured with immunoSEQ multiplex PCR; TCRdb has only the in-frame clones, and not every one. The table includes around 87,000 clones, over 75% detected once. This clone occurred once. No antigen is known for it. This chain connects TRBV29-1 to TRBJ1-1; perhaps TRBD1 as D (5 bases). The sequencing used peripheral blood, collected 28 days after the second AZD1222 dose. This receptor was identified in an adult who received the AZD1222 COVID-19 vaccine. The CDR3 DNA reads TGCAGCGTTGGGGGCTGGGACACTGAAGCTTTCTTT. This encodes CSVGGWDTEAFF.